This T cell receptor beta chain was sequenced in a study of shared clonotypes between healthy human individuals. TCRdb's table, derived via immunoSEQ multiplex PCR, lists solely in-frame clones and lacks some. Of some 2,100,000 clones in the sample, more than 90% were seen once. With V trimmed by 5 bases and J by 0 bases, 13 bases remained unmatched. Germline CDR1 is SGHTA and CDR2 is FQGNSA. The length of the CDR3 is 19 residues. Sequences were obtained from naive CD4+ T cells sorted from blood. The subset denotes: CD45RA+ positively selected. This TCR derives from a man between 18 and 29 years old in good health. This chain connects TRBV7-2 to TRBJ2-1; 10 bases are shared with TRBD2. The CDR3 region has the DNA TGTGCCAGCAGCCGACGGACTAGCGGAATACCCAGCTCCTACAATGAGCAGTTCTTC. Protein sequence: CASSRRTSGIPSSYNEQFF.